The sequence of this TCR beta chain was determined in a study of T cells in Graves' hyperthyroidism and ophthalmopathy. Germline CDR1 is SQVTM and CDR2 is ANQGSEA. Unmatched junction bases numbered 8, after V lost 3 bases and J lost 15 bases. CDR3 size: 12 residues. RNA transcripts gave rise to amplified TCR beta CDR3 regions. In the first-round RT-PCR of the TCR CDR3, the HTBI primer set was used. TCRdb re-derived calls from the multiplex PCR reads in MiXCR, one entry per CDR3 protein. The sample lists hundreds of thousands of distinct CDR3 sequences, around 20% seen once, with around a third in the top ten.

This chain connects TRBV29-1 to TRBJ2-1, with 10 bases aligning to TRBD2. Sequencing was done on a sample of blood. This TCR derives from a young man with Graves' ophthalmopathy. CDR3 sequence reads: CSVDPLAGVRFF. In DNA form, the CDR3 reads TGCAGCGTTGATCCTCTAGCGGGAGTCCGGTTCTTC.